This entry lists 18 T cell receptor beta chains sequenced from one sample in a study of blood T cell repertoires in COVID-19. Profiling relied on immunoSEQ multiplex PCR, and the TCRdb table lists in-frame clones only, not all of them. The sample holds 95,000 to 150,000 clones; 85% are singletons and the top ten take 5% to 8%. The sequencing sample was made of peripheral blood. These receptors were taken from an older man with active or convalescent COVID-19.

V and J are TRBV7-9 and TRBJ1-2; possible D gene TRBD1, 6 bases. Germline CDR1 reads SEHNR; CDR2 reads FQNEAQ (reference sequence). V lost 1 base, J lost 8 bases, and 14 bases lay in between. The CDR3 is made up of 14 amino acids. CDR3: CASSLDRASDGYTF. Here the CDR3 DNA reads TGTGCCAGCAGCTTAGACAGGGCGTCGGACGGCTACACCTTC.

The chain combines TRBV3-1 (or the pseudogene TRBV3-2) with TRBJ1-1; a possible D gene is TRBD1 (5 bases). V lost 4 bases and J lost 4, with 16 bases in between. This CDR3 region has 15 residues. Germline V CDR1 and CDR2: LGHDT, YNNKEL (reference sequence). DNA for the CDR3: TGTGCCAGCAGCCCCCGGGGGGGATGGGGCACTGAAGCTTTCTTT. Translation gives CASSPRGGWGTEAFF.

This chain connects TRBV19 to TRBJ2-5; the D gene is possibly TRBD1 (6 bases). Germline V lookup: CDR1 LNHDA, CDR2 SQIVND (reference sequence). Trimming left V 4 bases short and J 5 bases short, with 20 bases between. The CDR3 consists of 16 residues. CDR3 in amino acids: CASSKRRGAQGETQYF. The CDR3, as DNA: TGTGCCAGTAGTAAGAGAAGGGGTGCCCAGGGGGAGACCCAGTACTTC.

This clone was seen only once. V gene TRBV19 combines with J gene TRBJ2-7, with D tentatively TRBD1 (5 bases). V was clipped by 3 bases and J by 0 bases, with 15 bases between them. Germline values: CDR1 LNHDA, CDR2 SQIVND (reference sequence). This CDR3 has 16 amino acids. This CDR3 reads CASSISGQTASYEQYF. CDR3 DNA sequence: TGTGCCAGTAGTATTTCTGGACAAACAGCCTCCTACGAGCAGTACTTC.

V is TRBV2 and J is TRBJ1-2; TRBD1 aligns across 7 bases. Germline-derived CDR1 and CDR2 are SNHLY and FYNNEI. After removal of 3 bases from V and 8 bases from J, the junction contained 6 bases not matched to a gene. The CDR3 is made up of 13 amino acids. CDR3 sequence: CASSERGLWGYTF. The CDR3 DNA reads TGTGCCAGCAGTGAGAGGGGGCTCTGGGGCTACACCTTC.

J is TRBJ1-2 and V is TRBV7-9, with D maybe TRBD1 (6 bases). Trimming pared 5 bases from V and 3 bases from J, leaving 13 bases between. This CDR3 spans 14 amino acids. Per germline, CDR1 SEHNR and CDR2 FQNEAQ (reference sequence). CDR3 nucleotide sequence: TGTGCCAGCAGCCTCTTTCGACAGGACTATGGCTACACCTTC. Translation gives CASSLFRQDYGYTF.

V and J are TRBV18 and TRBJ1-3; 7 positions match TRBD1. The CDR3 spans 17 residues. V lost 3 bases to trimming and J lost 2 bases; unmatched junction nucleotides: 10. Germline assignment: CDR1 KGHSH and CDR2 LQKENI. CDR3 in amino acids: CASSPNRQGPAGNTIYF. DNA of the CDR3: TGTGCCAGCTCACCCAATCGACAGGGACCGGCTGGAAACACCATATATTTT.

The rearrangement uses TRBV30 and TRBJ2-7; TRBD1 might be the D (5 bases). The CDR3 loop spans 16 amino acids. V was cut by 3 bases and J by 2 bases, with 20 bases left in between. Germline V gives CDR1 GTSNPN, CDR2 SVGIG (reference sequence). CDR3 in amino acids: CAWRHRLSRATYEQYF. CDR3 nucleotide sequence: TGTGCCTGGAGACATAGGTTGAGCAGGGCCACCTACGAGCAGTACTTC.

The chain links TRBV7-8 to TRBJ2-3; D might be TRBD2 (6 bases). CDR1 is SGHVS and CDR2 is FQNEAQ in the germline V gene. V was shortened by 5 bases and J by 8 bases, with 11 bases between the two germline ends. This CDR3 is built from 12 residues. The CDR3 here is CASSPLLATQYF. As DNA, the CDR3 is TGTGCCAGCAGCCCCCTACTAGCTACGCAGTATTTT. Variable domain in full (rest from reference TRBV7-8 and TRBJ2-3): GAGVSQSPRYKVAKRGQDVALRCDPISGHVSLFWYQQALGQGPEFLTYFQNEAQLDKSGLPSDRFFAERPEGSVSTLKIQRTQQEDSAVYLCASSPLLATQYFGPGTRLTVL.

This clone was detected a few times. This sequence joins TRBV27 and TRBJ1-5; 9 bases are a match to TRBD1. Losses at the gene ends were 5 bases for V and 1 base for J; bases not matched to a gene: 6. The CDR3 is 16 amino acids. Germline-derived CDR1 and CDR2 are MNHEY and SMNVEV (reference sequence). The CDR3 is CASSQQGARSNQPQHF. The CDR3 DNA reads as TGTGCCAGCAGTCAACAGGGGGCGAGGAGCAATCAGCCCCAGCATTTT.

This clone has a handful of counts. The chain uses TRBV27 and TRBJ2-7; TRBD1 is a possible D gene (6 bases). The V gene lost 7 bases and the J gene lost 7 bases, with 26 bases spanning the gap. Germline CDR1 MNHEY, CDR2 SMNVEV (reference sequence). The CDR3 length is 16 residues. Written as DNA, the CDR3 is TGTGCCAGCAAGAGGGCCACAGGGCCTATGGCTAGAGAGCAGTACTTC. This translates into CASKRATGPMAREQYF.

This chain joins TRBV18 and TRBJ1-2; 11 bases match TRBD1. Trimming removed 3 bases from V and 4 bases from J; junction bases left unmatched: 4. The CDR3 loop spans 15 amino acids. Germline CDR1 KGHSH, CDR2 LQKENI. This chain's CDR3 is CASSPGTGGTYGYTF. CDR3 coding DNA: TGTGCCAGCTCACCCGGGACAGGGGGAACCTATGGCTACACCTTC.

The chain combines TRBV9 with TRBJ1-6, with D unresolved. The ends were cut back, 0 bases at V and 2 bases at J, with 9 bases in the middle. The CDR3 is 16 amino acids. The germline V gene encodes CDR1 SGDLS and CDR2 YYNGEE. As DNA, the CDR3 is TGTGCCAGCAGCGTAGACGGGGTCACCTATAATTCACCCCTCCACTTT. It yields the protein CASSVDGVTYNSPLHF.

V is TRBV7-2 and J is TRBJ1-5, with D maybe TRBD1 (5 bases). V was clipped by 2 bases and J by 14 bases, with 22 bases between them. Germline CDR1 reads SGHTA; CDR2 reads FQGNSA. The CDR3 runs to 15 residues. The DNA of the CDR3 is TGTGCCAGCAGCTTAAGTGGCGGGACGGGGGACGAAAAGCATTTT. It translates to CASSLSGGTGDEKHF.

This clone was seen only once. The gene calls are TRBV29-1 and TRBJ1-1, with a tentative D call TRBD1 (6 bases). The V gene's germline CDR1 is SQVTM and CDR2 ANQGSEA. V lost 5 bases and J 2 bases, leaving 15 bases between the germline ends. This CDR3 spans 14 amino acids. The CDR3 sequence is CSVLRRGGNTEAFF. The CDR3 nucleotides are TGCAGCGTTCTCAGAAGGGGGGGAAACACTGAAGCTTTCTTT. Variable domain in full (rest from reference TRBV29-1 and TRBJ1-1): SAVISQKPSRDICQRGTSLTIQCQVDSQVTMMFWYRQQPGQSLTLIATANQGSEATYESGFVIDKFPISRPNLTFSTLTVSNMSPEDSSIYLCSVLRRGGNTEAFFGQGTRLTVV.

This sequence joins TRBV7-3 and TRBJ2-6, with 7 bases that match TRBD2. CDR1 is SGHTA, CDR2 FQGTGA, per germline. J was trimmed by 3 bases and V by 2 bases; bases with no gene match: 1. CDR3 length: 15 residues. CDR3 sequence reads: CASSLGRVGANVLTF. The CDR3 nucleotides are TGTGCCAGCAGCTTAGGGAGGGTTGGGGCCAACGTCCTGACTTTC.

A single count supports this clone. The chain uses TRBV30 and TRBJ1-5, with D uncertain. V was pared by 2 bases and J by 5 bases, with 10 bases between. There are 13 residues in the CDR3. Germline values: CDR1 GTSNPN, CDR2 SVGIG (reference sequence). The CDR3: CAWSSGMDQPQHF. Written as DNA, the CDR3 is TGTGCCTGGAGTTCCGGGATGGATCAGCCCCAGCATTTT. Variable domain in full (rest from reference TRBV30 and TRBJ1-5): SQTIHQWPATLVQPVGSPLSLECTVEGTSNPNLYWYRQAAGRGLQLLFYSVGIGQISSEVPQNLSASRPQDRQFILSSKKLLLSDSGFYLCAWSSGMDQPQHFGDGTRLSIL.

The rearrangement joins TRBV7-3 to TRBJ2-7; 10 nucleotides line up with TRBD1. V shed 2 bases, J shed 3 bases, and the junction held 13 bases outside the gene matches. The length of the CDR3 is 18 residues. CDR1 and CDR2 from the germline V gene are SGHTA and FQGTGA. CDR3 DNA sequence: TGTGCCAGCAGCTTAGACAGGGGGCCGGACCCAAGCCACTACGAGCAGTACTTC. Translated: CASSLDRGPDPSHYEQYF.